This TCR beta chain was obtained from a study of OX40 agonist ivuxolimab in advanced cancers. Study context: With ivuxolimab, an agonistic anti-OX40 (CD134) antibody, patients were treated. Findings and caveats of the study: Among the lowest peripheral clonal expansion occurred in 0.1-3.0 mg/kg partial responders. Low normalized T-cell clonal expansion was additionally recorded for some nonresponders.

Autoimmune disease history or systemic immunosuppression barred patients. To note about this clone: What it binds is unknown.

Method: immunoSEQ multiplex PCR; TCRdb's copy keeps in-frame clones and lacks some. This sample has under 95,000 clones, with roughly nine tenths found just once. The starting material was CD4+ or CD8+ T cells sorted from blood, obtained in a trial of the OX40 agonist ivuxolimab. This TCR was recovered from an adult with an advanced solid tumor such as melanoma, head and neck, liver or kidney cancer.

The DNA for the CDR3 is TGTGCCAGCCTGATTTTAGCGGGCAACCCCACAGATACGCAGTATTTT. This codes for CASLILAGNPTDTQYF. The rearrangement links TRBV2 to TRBJ2-3; 7 bases align to TRBD2. The V gene's germline CDR1 is SNHLY and CDR2 FYNNEI. The ends lost 8 bases at V and 2 bases at J; junction bases unmatched: 13. The CDR3 length is 16 residues.